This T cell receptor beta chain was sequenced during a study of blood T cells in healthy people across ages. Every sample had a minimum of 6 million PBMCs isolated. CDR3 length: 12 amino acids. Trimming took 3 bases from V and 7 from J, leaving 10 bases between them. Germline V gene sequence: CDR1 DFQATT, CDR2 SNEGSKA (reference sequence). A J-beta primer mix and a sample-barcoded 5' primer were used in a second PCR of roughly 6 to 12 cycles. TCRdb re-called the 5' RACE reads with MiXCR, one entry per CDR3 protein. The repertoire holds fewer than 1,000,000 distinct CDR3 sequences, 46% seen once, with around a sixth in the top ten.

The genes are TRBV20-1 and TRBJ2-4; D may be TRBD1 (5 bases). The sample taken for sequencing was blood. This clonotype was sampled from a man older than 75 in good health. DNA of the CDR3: TGCAGTGCTAGTGAGCCAGGGAACATTCAGTACTTC. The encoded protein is CSASEPGNIQYF.